The 8 T cell receptor beta chains below come from one sample, sequenced in a study of spatial heterogeneity in lung cancer. MiXCR, run by TCRdb on the 5' RACE reads, gives a single entry per CDR3 protein. Altogether roughly 38,000 distinct CDR3 sequences are present, around 3.3% being singletons, with the ten largest covering about 34%. The time point here: sample taken at primary tumor resection. The source material was normal lung tissue next to the tumor, sampled at surgery. The receptors originated from a male donor with early-stage non-small cell lung cancer.

This clonotype was found many times. The chain joins TRBV2 to TRBJ2-1; 11 bases fit TRBD2. V shed 10 bases and J 4 bases; nucleotides not matched to a gene: 6. The CDR3 totals 14 residues. CDR1 and CDR2 from the germline V gene are SNHLY and FYNNEI. For the CDR3, the DNA is TGTGCCAACAAGAGACTAGCGGGATACAATGAGCAGTTCTTC. Its translation is CANKRLAGYNEQFF.

This clonotype came up many times. CDR3: CASSLEAGSGANVLTF. CDR3 DNA sequence: TGCGCCAGCAGCTTGGAAGCGGGGAGTGGGGCCAACGTCCTGACTTTC. The V gene is TRBV5-1, the J gene TRBJ2-6; 7 nucleotides agree with TRBD2. CDR1 is SGHRS, CDR2 YFSETQ, per germline. The CDR3 has 16 residues. Trimming removed 0 bases from V and 3 bases from J; junction bases left unmatched: 3.

The sample holds many counts of this clonotype. This chain connects TRBV29-1 to TRBJ2-7, with D possibly being TRBD1 or TRBD2 (5 bases each). Trimming shortened V by 7 bases and J by 6 bases, and 13 bases separated the two germline ends. Germline V gene data show CDR1 as SQVTM and CDR2 as ANQGSEA. The CDR3 has 11 amino acids. CDR3 in DNA: TGCAGCGCTGAGGGGTCCGGCGAGCAGTACTTC. It is translated as CSAEGSGEQYF.

This clonotype has a count of ten or more. The chain links TRBV2 to TRBJ1-5; no clear D gene. Germline assignment: CDR1 SNHLY and CDR2 FYNNEI. V lost 4 bases to trimming and J lost 0 bases, with 10 bases between them. The CDR3 totals 15 residues. The CDR3 sequence: CASSGLAGSNQPQHF. The DNA for the CDR3 is TGTGCCAGCAGTGGCCTGGCGGGTAGCAATCAGCCCCAGCATTTT. Full variable domain (outside the CDR3, taken from reference TRBV2 and TRBJ1-5): EPEVTQTPSHQVTQMGQEVILRCVPISNHLYFYWYRQILGQKVEFLVSFYNNEISEKSEIFDDQFSVERPDGSNFTLKIRSTKLEDSAMYFCASSGLAGSNQPQHFGDGTRLSIL.

This clonotype was recorded many times. The chain links TRBV6-5 to TRBJ2-7; TRBD2 matches 11 bases. Germline V CDR1 and CDR2: MNHEY, SVGAGI. Trimming took 4 bases from V and 2 from J; bases not matched to a gene: 4. This CDR3 region has 15 residues. CDR3 sequence reads: CASSSLLAGAYEQYF. DNA for the CDR3: TGTGCCAGCAGTTCCTTACTAGCGGGGGCCTACGAGCAGTACTTC.

V gene TRBV6-5 combines with J gene TRBJ2-2; the D call may be TRBD1 or TRBD2 (6 bases each). This CDR3 is built from 15 residues. Deletions cut 6 bases from V and 3 bases from J, with 14 bases between. Germline values: CDR1 MNHEY, CDR2 SVGAGI. The CDR3 DNA reads TGTGCCAGCAGGGGGGGCGGGCGCTACACCGGGGAGCTGTTTTTT. Its translation: CASRGGGRYTGELFF.

This chain links TRBV28 with TRBJ1-4; D gene unclear. CDR3 length: 15 amino acids. Germline V CDR1 and CDR2: MDHEN, SYDVKM. The V end lost 6 bases, the J end lost 0 bases, and 11 bases lay between the germline ends. CDR3 nucleotides: TGTGCCAGCAGCGTTTTTAGCTCAACTAATGAAAAACTGTTTTTT. As protein: CASSVFSSTNEKLFF.

This clonotype was observed many times. The chain is built from TRBV2 and TRBJ2-5; 9 nucleotides line up with TRBD2. Germline-derived CDR1 and CDR2 are SNHLY and FYNNEI. J gave up 9 bases and V 0 bases, and 8 bases lay outside the gene matches. CDR3 length: 15 amino acids. The CDR3 protein is CASSEASGGFGAQYF. For the CDR3, the DNA is TGTGCCAGCAGTGAAGCTAGCGGGGGCTTCGGAGCCCAGTACTTC. The complete variable domain, with remaining parts taken from reference TRBV2 and TRBJ2-5, reads EPEVTQTPSHQVTQMGQEVILRCVPISNHLYFYWYRQILGQKVEFLVSFYNNEISEKSEIFDDQFSVERPDGSNFTLKIRSTKLEDSAMYFCASSEASGGFGAQYFGPGTRLLVL.